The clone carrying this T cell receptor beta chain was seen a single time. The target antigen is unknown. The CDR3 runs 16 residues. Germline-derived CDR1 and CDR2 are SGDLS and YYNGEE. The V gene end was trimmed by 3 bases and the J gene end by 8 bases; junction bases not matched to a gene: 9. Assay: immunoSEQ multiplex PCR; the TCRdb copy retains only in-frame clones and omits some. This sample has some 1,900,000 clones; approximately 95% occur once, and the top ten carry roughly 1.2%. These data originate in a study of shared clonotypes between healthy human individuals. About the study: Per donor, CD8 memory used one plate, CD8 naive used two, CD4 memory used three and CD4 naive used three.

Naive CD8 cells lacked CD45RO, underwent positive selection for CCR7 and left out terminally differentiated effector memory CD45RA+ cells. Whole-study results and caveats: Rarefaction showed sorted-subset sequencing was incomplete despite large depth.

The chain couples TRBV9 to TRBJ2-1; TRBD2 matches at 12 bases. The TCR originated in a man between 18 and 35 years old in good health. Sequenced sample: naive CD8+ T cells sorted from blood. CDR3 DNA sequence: TGTGCCAGCAGCGGACTAGCGGGAGTGAGAGTCGATGAGCAGTTCTTC. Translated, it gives CASSGLAGVRVDEQFF. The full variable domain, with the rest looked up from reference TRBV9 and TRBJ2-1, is DSGVTQTPKHLITATGQRVTLRCSPRSGDLSVYWYQQSLDQGLQFLIQYYNGEERAKGNILERFSAQQFPDLHSELNLSSLELGDSALYFCASSGLAGVRVDEQFFGPGTRLTVL.